Below are 29 T cell receptor beta chains sequenced from a single sample in a study of post-analysis software for immune sequencing data (dated by TCRdb to between 2014 and 2017). The antigens these receptors bind are not known. Library preparation was by PCR. TCRdb shows the sequencer as Illumina HiSeq 2500. To reduce PCR and sequencing biases, unique molecular identifiers were incorporated into the TCR beta cDNA libraries. Clones were called with MiXCR by TCRdb after fastp trimmed the public reads at Q25, and only in-frame beta chains were retained. Duplicate CDR3 protein sequences are folded into a single record with the most common DNA and genes. For this sample the table gives roughly 570,000 distinct CDR3 sequences, of which approximately 34% were detected only once. 6% of the sample is taken by the ten largest. Summary of the overall study and its limitations: Patients showed significantly higher frequencies than controls for roughly five TRBV segments, among them TRBV5-6, TRBV5-1 and TRBV20-1.

The sequencing input was blood. Receptor source: a girl under 18 with multiple sclerosis.

There are a few counts of this clonotype. This rearrangement joins TRBV20-1 to TRBJ2-1; 13 positions agree with TRBD2. The CDR3 is 14 residues long. The trim removed 3 bases at V and 7 bases at J, leaving 3 bases unmatched. The germline CDR1 and CDR2 sequences are DFQATT and SNEGSKA (reference sequence). Written as DNA, the CDR3 is TGCAGTGCTAGGACTAGCGGGGGGATAAATGAGCAGTTCTTC. Translating it yields CSARTSGGINEQFF.

There are many counts of this clonotype. V gene TRBV5-1 combines with J gene TRBJ2-1; D could derive from TRBD1 or TRBD2 (5 bases each). Per germline, CDR1 SGHRS and CDR2 YFSETQ. The germline V and J ends were trimmed by 4 bases and 0 bases, with 14 bases remaining between them. This CDR3 has 16 residues. CDR3 bases: TGCGCCAGCAGCCCCGGGACCCGGAGCTCCTACAATGAGCAGTTCTTC. Translation: CASSPGTRSSYNEQFF.

The gene calls are TRBV19 and TRBJ2-1; 7 bases are shared with TRBD1. The V gene end was trimmed by 6 bases and the J gene end by 0 bases; junction bases not matched to a gene: 11. CDR3 length: 17 residues. The germline V gene encodes CDR1 LNHDA and CDR2 SQIVND (reference sequence). The CDR3 DNA reads as TGTGCCAGTAGGGGGACCCTACAGGGGAGCTCCTACAATGAGCAGTTCTTC. Its protein is CASRGTLQGSSYNEQFF. Variable domain in full (rest from reference TRBV19 and TRBJ2-1): DGGITQSPKYLFRKEGQNVTLSCEQNLNHDAMYWYRQDPGQGLRLIYYSQIVNDFQKGDIAEGYSVSREKKESFPLTVTSAQKNPTAFYLCASRGTLQGSSYNEQFFGPGTRLTVL.

V usage is TRBV29-1 and J usage is TRBJ2-3; D unclear. The germline CDR1 and CDR2 sequences are SQVTM and ANQGSEA. Trimming shortened V by 7 bases and J by 5 bases, and 10 bases separated the two germline ends. This CDR3 is built from 11 residues. The CDR3 loop reads CSGKGGDTQYF. Written as DNA, the CDR3 is TGCAGCGGGAAGGGCGGAGATACGCAGTATTTT.

The DNA of the CDR3 is TGTGCCAGCAGCGACACCACCTTGCGACCCAACACAGATACGCAGTATTTT. It codes for CASSDTTLRPNTDTQYF. This chain links TRBV7-9 with TRBJ2-3, with D unclear. Trimming shortened V by 5 bases and J by 2 bases, and 20 bases separated the two germline ends. CDR1 SEHNR and CDR2 FQNEAQ come from the germline V gene (reference sequence). The CDR3 spans 17 residues.

This clonotype has a handful of counts. The chain couples TRBV5-1 to TRBJ1-6, with unresolved D. Trimming stripped 1 base from V and 7 bases from J, with 9 bases between. The CDR3 sequence is 14 residues long. Germline V gives CDR1 SGHRS, CDR2 YFSETQ. DNA for the CDR3: TGCGCCAGCAGCTTGAATCCTGGGAATTCACCCCTCCACTTT. It encodes CASSLNPGNSPLHF.

The chain combines TRBV4-1 with TRBJ2-3, with TRBD2 identical over 16 bases. Germline assignment: CDR1 MGHRA and CDR2 YSYEKL. J gave up 3 bases and V 0 bases, and 9 bases lay outside the gene matches. This CDR3 has 20 residues. The CDR3 DNA reads as TGCGCCAGCAGCCAAGATGAAGGGACTAGCGGGAGGGCATTGACAGATACGCAGTATTTT. It yields the protein CASSQDEGTSGRALTDTQYF.

This clonotype was detected only a few times. The rearrangement links TRBV10-2 to TRBJ2-7; D is ambiguous. The germline gives CDR1 WSHSY, CDR2 SAAADI. The CDR3 has 10 residues. V was shortened by 8 bases and J by 1 base, with 3 bases between the two germline ends. CDR3 in amino acids: CASGSYEQYF. The CDR3 DNA sequence: TGCGCCAGCGGATCCTACGAGCAGTACTTC.

The genes are TRBV2 and TRBJ2-7; 7 bases are shared with TRBD2. This CDR3 is built from 13 residues. Germline V gene data show CDR1 as SNHLY and CDR2 as FYNNEI. Losses at the gene ends were 6 bases for V and 4 bases for J; bases not matched to a gene: 6. CDR3 DNA sequence: TGTGCCAGCAGGGGTAGCGGGTTGTACGAGCAGTACTTC. Its protein is CASRGSGLYEQYF.

This clonotype was observed a handful of times. The rearrangement links TRBV6-4 to TRBJ2-1; 11 bases fit TRBD2. This CDR3 is built from 16 residues. The V gene end was trimmed by 4 bases and the J gene end by 3 bases; junction bases not matched to a gene: 5. CDR1 MRHNA and CDR2 SNTAGT come from the germline V gene. The CDR3 DNA follows: TGTGCCAGCAGTGTAGCTAGCGGGGGGTTCTACAATGAGCAGTTCTTC. Encoded protein: CASSVASGGFYNEQFF.

Many counts were recorded for this clonotype. V gene TRBV2 combines with J gene TRBJ2-7, with TRBD1 identical over 9 bases. Germline loops: CDR1 SNHLY, CDR2 FYNNEI. With V trimmed by 4 bases and J by 2 bases, 15 bases remained unmatched. This CDR3 comprises 18 residues. The CDR3 spells CASSVGTGTLDLTYEQYF. CDR3 DNA: TGTGCCAGCAGTGTCGGGACAGGGACCCTCGATTTGACCTACGAGCAGTACTTC.

The chain is built from TRBV15 and TRBJ2-3; no clear D. This CDR3 is 13 amino acids long. The V end was cut by 0 bases, the J end by 5 bases, with 6 bases between. The germline CDR1 and CDR2 sequences are LNHNV and YYDKDF (reference sequence). In nucleotides, the CDR3 is TGTGCCACCAGCAGAGATTCGGTAGATACGCAGTATTTT. Amino acids: CATSRDSVDTQYF. Combining the CDR3 with reference TRBV15 and TRBJ2-3 gives the whole variable domain DAMVIQNPRYQVTQFGKPVTLSCSQTLNHNVMYWYQQKSSQAPKLLFHYYDKDFNNEADTPDNFQSRRPNTSFCFLDIRSPGLGDTAMYLCATSRDSVDTQYFGPGTRLTVL.

There are a few counts of this clonotype. The chain recombines TRBV7-2 with TRBJ2-3; tentative D call: TRBD1 (5 bases). The ends were cut back, 2 bases at V and 4 bases at J, with 13 bases in the middle. Per the germline V gene, CDR1 is SGHTA and CDR2 is FQGNSA. This CDR3 region has 15 residues. The CDR3 bases are TGTGCCAGCAGCTTATTCGCAGGGCCCGCAGATACGCAGTATTTT. Translated: CASSLFAGPADTQYF.

The V call is TRBV15, the J call TRBJ2-7, with 7 bases fitting TRBD1. Germline V gene sequence: CDR1 LNHNV, CDR2 YYDKDF (reference sequence). The CDR3 length is 14 residues. The trim removed 6 bases at V and 5 bases at J, leaving 10 bases unmatched. Here the CDR3 DNA reads TGTGCCACCAGACCTGACAGGGCAGGCGACGAGCAGTACTTC. Amino acid sequence: CATRPDRAGDEQYF.

The chain has TRBV10-3 and TRBJ2-5, with 7 bases aligning to TRBD1. From germline, CDR1 is ENHRY and CDR2 SYGVKD. This CDR3 is built from 16 residues. The J segment lost 10 bases and the V segment lost 0 bases, leaving 14 bases of the junction unmatched. Here the CDR3 DNA reads TGTGCCATCAGTGAGTCAGTAAAAGGGGGCCGAGGGATCCAGTACTTC. Translated: CAISESVKGGRGIQYF.

This rearrangement joins TRBV20-1 to TRBJ2-5; D is possibly TRBD1 (6 bases). The end of the DNA is better explained by TRBJ2-7, so the J call may be wrong. The CDR3 loop spans 16 amino acids. The V gene's germline CDR1 is DFQATT and CDR2 SNEGSKA (reference sequence). CDR3: CSARVHRVVKSYEQYF. CDR3 DNA sequence: TGCAGTGCTAGAGTCCACAGGGTAGTTAAGTCCTACGAGCAGTACTTC.

This clonotype has only a few counts. The chain carries TRBV10-3 and TRBJ1-2, with D possibly matching TRBD1 (5 bases). Trimming stripped 3 bases from V and 7 bases from J, with 15 bases between. CDR3 length equals 14 residues. Germline CDR1 ENHRY, CDR2 SYGVKD. The chain's CDR3 is CAISDRVGEPGYTF. The CDR3 DNA sequence: TGTGCCATCAGTGACAGGGTTGGGGAACCTGGCTACACCTTC.

Only a few counts were recorded for this clonotype. V usage is TRBV7-9 and J usage is TRBJ2-7, with D perhaps TRBD1 or TRBD2 (5 bases each). V lost 3 bases and J lost 1, with 16 bases in between. Germline V CDR1 and CDR2: SEHNR, FQNEAQ (reference sequence). The CDR3 is made up of 16 amino acids. The CDR3 sequence: CASSLGRAGESYEQYF. In DNA form, the CDR3 reads TGTGCCAGCAGCTTGGGCAGGGCGGGTGAATCCTACGAGCAGTACTTC. Drawing the rest from reference TRBV7-9 and TRBJ2-7, the complete variable domain is DTGVSQNPRHKITKRGQNVTFRCDPISEHNRLYWYRQTLGQGPEFLTYFQNEAQLEKSRLLSDRFSAERPKGSFSTLEIQRTEQGDSAMYLCASSLGRAGESYEQYFGPGTRLTVT.

This chain connects TRBV7-2 to TRBJ1-2, with D possibly TRBD1 on 5 matching bases. This CDR3 is 14 amino acids long. Germline loops: CDR1 SGHTA, CDR2 FQGNSA. V was pared by 7 bases and J by 2 bases, with 14 bases between. The CDR3 loop is CASTYIRGNYGYTF. CDR3 nucleotide sequence: TGTGCCAGCACCTATATCCGGGGCAACTATGGCTACACCTTC.

This chain joins TRBV2 and TRBJ2-7; 8 nucleotides line up with TRBD1. The CDR3 length is 14 residues. Germline CDR1 is SNHLY and CDR2 is FYNNEI. V lost 6 bases and J lost 3; bases outside the gene matches: 7. Here the CDR3 DNA reads TGTGCCAGCAGCGTAGGGACAGGCTTCTACGAGCAGTACTTC. It is translated as CASSVGTGFYEQYF.

This clonotype was detected only a few times. V usage is TRBV11-2 and J usage is TRBJ2-6; D is possibly TRBD1 or TRBD2 (5 bases each). CDR1 is SGHAT and CDR2 is FQNNGV in the germline V gene. This CDR3 has 15 residues. With 4 bases removed from V and 3 bases from J, the gap between germline ends came to 10 bases. CDR3 DNA sequence: TGTGCCAGCAGCTCGCAGGGAGTTGGGGCCAACGTCCTGACTTTC. Amino acid sequence: CASSSQGVGANVLTF.

This sequence joins TRBV19 and TRBJ2-5; D not certain. Near its end, the DNA agrees better with TRBJ2-7, so the J call may be wrong. In germline, CDR1 is LNHDA, CDR2 SQIVND (reference sequence). There are 13 residues in the CDR3. DNA of the CDR3: TGTGCCAGCACCGGCTACGGTGGTGGCGAGCAGTACTTC. As protein: CASTGYGGGEQYF.

The V gene is TRBV9, the J gene TRBJ2-1; 7 nucleotides align to TRBD2. The end of the DNA fits TRBJ2-7 better, so the J call may be wrong. Germline assignment: CDR1 SGDLS and CDR2 YYNGEE. The length of the CDR3 is 16 residues. CDR3 region: CASSVALGGAYNEQYF. CDR3 coding DNA: TGTGCCAGCAGCGTAGCTTTGGGAGGGGCCTACAATGAGCAGTACTTC.

J is TRBJ2-5 and V is TRBV6-1; 8 bases match TRBD1. This CDR3 is 14 amino acids long. Trimming took 1 base from V and 6 from J; bases not matched to a gene: 4. Germline loops: CDR1 MNHNS, CDR2 SASEGT. The CDR3 bases are TGTGCCAGCAGTGAAGGGACAGGGCATAAGACCCAGTACTTC. This gives the protein CASSEGTGHKTQYF.

The rearrangement joins TRBV6-6 to TRBJ2-5, with no clear D. Germline V lookup: CDR1 MNHNY, CDR2 SVGAGI (reference sequence). The CDR3 has 15 residues. Trimming removed 6 bases at V and 0 bases at J, with 14 bases between. DNA for the CDR3: TGTGCCAGCAGACCAGACGAAACCAACCAAGAGACCCAGTACTTC. Amino acids: CASRPDETNQETQYF.

V is TRBV12-3 or TRBV12-4 and J is TRBJ2-7, with a possible D match to TRBD1 (6 bases). The CDR3 has 14 amino acids. Trimming removed 7 bases from V and 0 bases from J, with 13 bases in between. The CDR3 reads CASTVDRFSYEQYF. The CDR3 nucleotides are TGTGCCAGCACTGTCGACAGGTTCTCCTACGAGCAGTACTTC.

This clonotype has only a few counts. The chain links TRBV20-1 to TRBJ2-3; 9 positions match TRBD2. Unmatched junction bases numbered 9, after V lost 2 bases and J lost 0 bases. This CDR3 is 17 amino acids long. Looked up from germline, CDR1 is DFQATT and CDR2 is SNEGSKA (reference sequence). The CDR3 here is CSARKISGGLSTDTQYF. In DNA form, the CDR3 reads TGCAGTGCTAGAAAAATTAGCGGGGGCCTTAGCACAGATACGCAGTATTTT.

This rearrangement joins TRBV9 to TRBJ2-6; no clear D. CDR1 is SGDLS, CDR2 YYNGEE, per germline. CDR3 size: 16 residues. Trimming stripped 0 bases from V and 2 bases from J, with 9 bases between. The CDR3 loop is CASSVGVGAGANVLTF. In DNA, the CDR3 is TGTGCCAGCAGCGTAGGTGTGGGCGCTGGGGCCAACGTCCTGACTTTC. The full variable domain, with the rest looked up from reference TRBV9 and TRBJ2-6, is DSGVTQTPKHLITATGQRVTLRCSPRSGDLSVYWYQQSLDQGLQFLIQYYNGEERAKGNILERFSAQQFPDLHSELNLSSLELGDSALYFCASSVGVGAGANVLTFGAGSRLTVL.

This rearrangement joins TRBV7-2 to TRBJ2-3; TRBD2 matches 8 bases. This CDR3 spans 17 amino acids. CDR1 and CDR2 from the germline V gene are SGHTA and FQGNSA. With 2 bases clipped from V and 5 bases from J, the junction kept 12 bases outside the gene matches. The chain's CDR3 is CASSLSPTGGLGDTQYF. CDR3 nucleotide sequence: TGTGCCAGCAGCTTATCCCCCACGGGGGGGCTTGGAGATACGCAGTATTTT. The full variable domain, completed using reference TRBV7-2 and TRBJ2-3, is GAGVSQSPSNKVTEKGKDVELRCDPISGHTALYWYRQSLGQGLEFLIYFQGNSAPDKSGLPSDRFSAERTGGSVSTLTIQRTQQEDSAVYLCASSLSPTGGLGDTQYFGPGTRLTVL.